This T cell receptor (beta chain) stems from a study of CD8 T cells in Susac syndrome (dated by TCRdb to between 2018 and 2021). Turning to the overall study: Whether CD8+ T cell activation and differentiation in Susac syndrome was antigen driven was tested using repertoire sequencing.

Peripheral blood CD8+ and CD4+ T cells from healthy donors, Susac syndrome patients and multiple sclerosis patients were profiled using high-throughput TCR beta sequencing. The multiple sclerosis controls were treatment-naive patients who had stable or active relapsing-remitting disease and met the revised McDonald criteria. Bulk CD8+ and CD4+ T cells were purified magnetically by negative isolation, whereas CD8+ TEMRA cells were enriched by FACS. Blood was drawn into EDTA tubes, processed within 24 hours, and PBMCs were isolated by density gradient centrifugation. PBMCs intended for TCR sequencing were frozen in liquid nitrogen and were later thawed in a 37 degrees C water bath. The sorted or isolated CD4+, CD8+ and CD8+ TEMRA cells reached a purity of at least 90%. With regard to this clonotype: The target of this receptor is not known. Nothing much larger sits one base from this clone, and base qualities are not available.

Broad study findings and their caveats: The number of individuals in the TCR sequencing and HLA analysis was acknowledged as relatively small.

RNA was extracted using the RNeasy kit, and about 0.5 to 1 ug of the RNA was reverse transcribed with random hexamers. TCR beta CDR3 regions were amplified with the immunoSEQ multiplex PCR assay covering 54 Vbeta and 13 Jbeta segments. To correct PCR amplification bias, a synthetic template baseline was used for both primer optimization and computational correction. From the authors' description of their analysis: Reads were annotated to V, D and J genes per IMGT and analyzed with immunoSEQ Analyzer, keeping only productive sequences. Clonality was computed as one minus Shannon entropy normalized by log2 of the number of productive unique sequences. For each patient and control, public and private clones were evaluated among the 100 most prevalent clones. Clones were defined as Susac-specific if absent from the healthy and MS cohorts, from more than 900 published viral clones and from other ImmuneACCESS disease sequences. TCRdb trimmed public reads at Q25 via fastp, called clones via MiXCR and kept in-frame beta chains. Each record represents a unique CDR3 protein, reported with the most common genes and DNA among its rows. These V and J calls rely on TCRdb rather than the paper's analysis. For this sample the table gives 55,000 to 85,000 distinct CDR3 sequences, of which 96% were detected only once. Together, the top ten hold approximately 0.1% of the sample.

Looking up the germline V gene (reference sequence) yields CDR1 LGHDT and CDR2 YNNKEL. V loses 6 bases of germline sequence and J loses 4 bases, and the interval between the two ends is 12 bases. The CDR3 measures 13 amino acids from cysteine to phenylalanine. The entry retains the CDR3 DNA only, 39 bases that are in frame from base 1. This chain is built from TRBV3-1 and TRBJ1-1, with no D gene named confidently. Source material: CD4+ T cells from PBMCs. This receptor was identified in a human donor with multiple sclerosis. CDR3 protein: CASRRAAGTEAFF. Here is the DNA: TGTGCCAGCAGGCGCGCAGCGGGCACTGAAGCTTTCTTT.